This T cell receptor beta chain was identified during a study of blood T cell repertoires in COVID-19. Study-wide context: Researchers got acute and convalescent COVID-19 samples from the United States, Italy and Spain. PBMCs, B-cell-depleted T cells, or T cells provided the cDNA or gDNA that made up the material.

Study processing details: Reference gene primer amplification in the assay estimated nucleated cell counts. Profiling relied on immunoSEQ multiplex PCR, and the TCRdb table lists in-frame clones only, not all of them. V and J calls and clone size come straight from that table; D and trimming were deduced from the DNA. The sample has about 370,000 clones; roughly 90% are singletons. Germline lookup yields CDR1 MDHEN and CDR2 SYDVKM. The CDR3 loop spans 17 amino acids. V dropped 3 bases and J dropped 7 bases, with 21 bases sitting between them. V and J are TRBV28 and TRBJ2-2, with TRBD2 as a possible D gene (7 bases). This clonotype originated in a woman aged 25 to 39 with COVID-19, enrolled during active disease. The material sequenced was peripheral blood. CDR3 amino acids: CASSFIIQGGEIGELFF. CDR3 bases: TGTGCCAGCAGTTTCATAATACAGGGAGGGGAGATCGGGGAGCTGTTTTTT.